The sequence of this TCR beta chain was determined in a study of human T cells and chemical hapten exposure. Study details: The cohort included alopecia areata under or over 50% scalp, totalis and universalis. General study points: Patch test score rose with PT1 expanded TCRs, significant at 8, 16, 32, not 4.

V trimming: 4 bases; J trimming: 2 bases; junction bases outside the gene matches: 6. The CDR3 runs 16 residues. The V gene's germline CDR1 is SGHRS and CDR2 YFSETQ. This clonotype was seen repeatedly, ten times or more. As yet, its antigen is unknown. As to time point: patch test 2, 6 weeks after DPC sensitization. The treatment was: therapeutic diphenylcyclopropenone sensitization with weekly scalp DPC. The library attached unique molecular identifiers to individual cDNA molecules. TCRdb processed the RACE reads anew with MiXCR; each CDR3 protein has one entry. The sample lists approximately 87,000 distinct CDR3 sequences, 10% to 12% seen once, with 3.2% in the top ten.

The input for sequencing was whole blood, taken in connection with sensitization to the hapten diphenylcyclopropenone (DPC). The chain combines TRBV5-1 with TRBJ2-2; 9 nucleotides line up with TRBD2. The receptor was derived from a middle-aged woman with alopecia areata. Some clones in this sample may be carry-over from other donors' samples. The CDR3 nucleotides read TGCGCCAGCAGCCCCGGACTAGCGACCAACACCGGGGAGCTGTTTTTT. Encoded protein: CASSPGLATNTGELFF.